This T cell receptor beta chain was profiled in a study of T cells in Graves' hyperthyroidism and ophthalmopathy. RNA transcripts provided the source from which TCR beta CDR3 regions were amplified. In the first-round RT-PCR of the TCR CDR3, the HTBI primer set was used. TCRdb redid the calling of the multiplex PCR reads with MiXCR, one entry per CDR3 protein. The data show roughly 400,000 distinct CDR3 sequences, 11% to 15% seen once. This CDR3 region has 14 residues. Trimming cost V 0 bases and J 6 bases, with 8 bases left between them. The V gene's germline CDR1 is MGHRA and CDR2 YSYEKL. Sequences were obtained from blood. The clonotype comes from a middle-aged man with Graves' ophthalmopathy. The chain joins TRBV4-1 to TRBJ2-2; unclear D gene. For the CDR3, the DNA is TGCGCCAGCAGCCAAGATATTATTCCCGGGGAGCTGTTTTTT. Translating it yields CASSQDIIPGELFF.